These 19 T cell receptor beta chains were sequenced from one sample in a study of T cell changes during pregnancy in multiple sclerosis. Assay used: immunoSEQ multiplex PCR; TCRdb lists only in-frame clones, some missing. Of about 130,000 clones in the sample, less than 97% were seen once. The sample in question was peripheral blood, obtained after pregnancy. Receptor source: a female donor with multiple sclerosis, enrolled in a pregnancy study.

The J gene is TRBJ2-7, the V gene TRBV6-5; weak D call: TRBD2 (6 bases). The CDR3 sequence is 15 residues long. V lost 4 bases to trimming and J lost 7 bases, with 20 bases between them. Germline values: CDR1 MNHEY, CDR2 SVGAGI. CDR3 nucleotides: TGTGCCAGCAGTTTGACTAGTTATGGGGTGCGAGAGCAGTACTTC. It is translated as CASSLTSYGVREQYF.

This clone was counted a single time. The genes are TRBV27 and TRBJ1-1, with TRBD1 matching over 9 bases. V lost 6 bases and J lost 3; bases outside the gene matches: 5. The germline V gene has CDR1 MNHEY and CDR2 SMNVEV (reference sequence). This CDR3 has 14 residues. The CDR3 region is CASSRQGVYTEAFF. CDR3 DNA: TGTGCCAGCAGCAGACAGGGGGTGTACACTGAAGCTTTCTTT.

The rearrangement uses TRBV10-2 and TRBJ2-1, with 10 bases identical to TRBD2. Germline CDR1 and CDR2: WSHSY and SAAADI. The junction had 10 bases not matched to a gene; V was cut back by 3 bases and J by 8 bases. The CDR3 spans 16 residues. CDR3 nucleotides: TGCGCCAGCAGTGATCTAGCGGGAGATGCTTCGTATGAGCAGTTCTTC. This encodes CASSDLAGDASYEQFF.

The chain joins TRBV5-4 to TRBJ2-2; 7 bases fit TRBD2. This CDR3 has 16 amino acids. Unmatched junction bases numbered 9, after V lost 0 bases and J lost 7 bases. CDR1 and CDR2 from the germline V gene are SGHNT and YYREEE (reference sequence). Written as DNA, the CDR3 is TGTGCCAGCAGCTTGGGAGTCTCGGGGGGACTCGGGGAGCTGTTTTTT. It encodes CASSLGVSGGLGELFF.

The CDR3 spells CSVETIFKAGGERQYF. The CDR3 DNA sequence: TGCAGCGTTGAAACTATCTTTAAAGCGGGAGGAGAAAGGCAGTACTTC. V is TRBV29-1 and J is TRBJ2-7; 9 bases are a match to TRBD2. Germline V gene lookup returns CDR1 SQVTM and CDR2 ANQGSEA. The CDR3 runs 16 residues. V was clipped by 2 bases and J by 9 bases; unmatched bases: 17.

In this sample, this clone turned up once. The chain couples TRBV11-2 to TRBJ1-2; D is unclear. CDR3 length equals 15 residues. Per germline, CDR1 SGHAT and CDR2 FQNNGV. V was cut by 0 bases and J by 4 bases, with 12 bases left in between. The CDR3 loop reads CASSLDWGVPYGYTF. Written as DNA, the CDR3 is TGTGCCAGCAGCTTAGACTGGGGAGTCCCCTATGGCTACACCTTC.

This chain joins TRBV7-2 and TRBJ2-7, with a possible D match to TRBD2 (6 bases). Germline assignment: CDR1 SGHTA and CDR2 FQGNSA. This CDR3 spans 15 amino acids. V was clipped by 2 bases and J by 2 bases, with 13 bases between them. The CDR3 DNA follows: TGTGCCAGCAGCTTAAATGGGAGGATCACCTACGAGCAGTACTTC. As protein: CASSLNGRITYEQYF.

The gene calls are TRBV27 and TRBJ2-7, with 7 bases lining up with TRBD1. Germline V gene lookup returns CDR1 MNHEY and CDR2 SMNVEV (reference sequence). The CDR3 extends over 15 amino acids. The trim removed 6 bases at V and 6 bases at J, leaving 14 bases unmatched. CDR3 amino acids: CASSHLDRVEREQYF. CDR3 in DNA: TGTGCCAGCAGCCACCTCGACAGGGTAGAACGCGAGCAGTACTTC.

This sequence joins TRBV27 and TRBJ1-2; D is unresolved. The CDR3 totals 13 residues. In germline, CDR1 is MNHEY, CDR2 SMNVEV (reference sequence). V lost 2 bases to trimming and J lost 0 bases, with 4 bases between them. In nucleotides, the CDR3 is TGTGCCAGCAGTTTAAGCCCTAACTATGGCTACACCTTC. Residues: CASSLSPNYGYTF.

The chain carries TRBV4-2 and TRBJ2-3; D is uncertain. Germline V gene lookup returns CDR1 LGHNA and CDR2 YNFKEQ. With 3 bases removed from V and 2 bases from J, the gap between germline ends came to 18 bases. The CDR3 runs to 17 residues. CDR3 sequence: CASSHLPTGGSTDTQYF. The CDR3 DNA follows: TGTGCCAGCAGCCATCTTCCCACGGGTGGGTCCACAGATACGCAGTATTTT.

The chain is built from TRBV28 and TRBJ2-5, with 16 nucleotides matching TRBD2. This CDR3 has 19 residues. Germline CDR1 reads MDHEN; CDR2 reads SYDVKM. The V gene end was trimmed by 6 bases and the J gene end by 4 bases; junction bases not matched to a gene: 14. The CDR3: CASRATLGLAGGLTETQYF. The CDR3, as DNA: TGTGCCAGCAGGGCTACCCTGGGACTAGCGGGAGGGCTTACAGAGACCCAGTACTTC.

The chain is built from TRBV7-8 and TRBJ1-5; 9 bases agree with TRBD1. V was clipped by 1 base and J by 0 bases; unmatched bases: 10. This CDR3 contains 19 residues. Germline V gene sequence: CDR1 SGHVS, CDR2 FQNEAQ. Here the CDR3 reads CASSLGLLQGASSNQPQHF. CDR3 DNA sequence: TGTGCCAGCAGCTTAGGCCTATTACAGGGGGCCTCTAGCAATCAGCCCCAGCATTTT.

The chain carries TRBV7-9 and TRBJ2-1; 8 bases match TRBD2. The CDR3 loop spans 17 amino acids. Per the germline V gene, CDR1 is SEHNR and CDR2 is FQNEAQ (reference sequence). After removal of 1 base from V and 2 bases from J, the junction contained 7 bases not matched to a gene. The CDR3 is CASSLVATSDTYNEQFF. CDR3 sequence (DNA): TGTGCCAGCAGCTTAGTGGCGACTAGCGACACCTACAATGAGCAGTTCTTC.

The chain combines TRBV29-1 with TRBJ2-1, with TRBD2 matching 10 bases. This CDR3 has 16 residues. CDR1 and CDR2 from the germline V gene are SQVTM and ANQGSEA. The V segment lost 0 bases and the J segment 6 bases; nucleotides outside the gene matches: 8. CDR3 region: CSVEDIGLAASNEQFF. In DNA form, the CDR3 reads TGCAGCGTTGAAGATATCGGACTAGCGGCGTCCAATGAGCAGTTCTTC.

This chain uses TRBV30 with TRBJ1-1; no clear D. The germline V gene encodes CDR1 GTSNPN and CDR2 SVGIG (reference sequence). The germline V and J ends were trimmed by 0 bases and 1 base, with 6 bases remaining between them. This CDR3 has 13 amino acids. The CDR3 coding sequence is TGTGCCTGGAGTGTACTCTGGAACACTGAAGCTTTCTTT. It specifies CAWSVLWNTEAFF.

The V and J genes are TRBV7-8 and TRBJ2-1; 10 bases agree with TRBD2. The germline CDR1 and CDR2 sequences are SGHVS and FQNEAQ. V lost 5 bases and J lost 5; bases outside the gene matches: 6. This CDR3 has 15 residues. The CDR3 sequence is CASSIRTSGNNEQFF. The CDR3 region has the DNA TGTGCCAGCAGCATTAGGACTAGCGGAAACAATGAGCAGTTCTTC.

The J gene is TRBJ2-7, the V gene TRBV28, with D perhaps TRBD1 (5 bases). CDR1 and CDR2 (germline): MDHEN, SYDVKM. The CDR3 length is 14 residues. V was pared by 4 bases and J by 0 bases, with 10 bases between. The CDR3 spells CASSWQGLSYEQYF. CDR3 coding DNA: TGTGCCAGCAGTTGGCAGGGTCTCTCCTACGAGCAGTACTTC. The full variable domain, rest sourced from reference TRBV28 and TRBJ2-7, is DVKVTQSSRYLVKRTGEKVFLECVQDMDHENMFWYRQDPGLGLRLIYFSYDVKMKEKGDIPEGYSVSREKKERFSLILESASTNQTSMYLCASSWQGLSYEQYFGPGTRLTVT.

This chain joins TRBV11-3 and TRBJ2-1, with unresolved D. This CDR3 has 16 residues. Germline loops: CDR1 SGHNT, CDR2 YENEEA. V lost 5 bases and J 4 bases, leaving 18 bases between the germline ends. CDR3 in DNA: TGTGCCAGCAGCCTAACCCCAAGAGCCGGGTACAATGAGCAGTTCTTC. Protein sequence: CASSLTPRAGYNEQFF.

This clone was seen once. The rearrangement uses TRBV27 and TRBJ2-2; 8 bases align to TRBD2. Trimming took 8 bases from V and 6 from J; bases not matched to a gene: 8. The CDR3 loop spans 14 amino acids. Germline V gene lookup returns CDR1 MNHEY and CDR2 SMNVEV (reference sequence). The CDR3 nucleotides read TGTGCCAGCTCCCCCGCGACTAGCGCCGGGGAGCTGTTTTTT. Translation gives CASSPATSAGELFF.